The following is a T cell receptor (beta chain) sequence with its context. What it binds is not known. The data derive from a study of Ad26.COV2.S vaccination and SARS-CoV-2 variants. Across the whole study: The vaccine Ad26.COV2.S was put into the muscle once, or twice with 56 days between. Findings of the study overall: Post-vaccination breadth of spike-specific CD8+ and CD4+ T cell responses was reportedly substantial.

Documented treatment: some 20 received Ad26.COV2.S at low or high dose, single or two shots; 5 received placebo; per-sample allocation not given. Sampling happened 63 days after the first vaccine or placebo injection. In Boston, an adult donor aged 18-55 years took part. Generated by immunoSEQ multiplex PCR, the TCRdb table keeps only in-frame clones and is missing some. Of some 480,000 clones in the sample, around 85% are singletons; the top ten hold 9.5% to 15%. This CDR3 spans 16 amino acids. Between the trimmed V and J ends, which lost 4 bases and 2 bases, there was a span of 18 bases. Germline V CDR1 and CDR2: LNHDA, SQIVND (reference sequence).

The specimen comprised peripheral blood, sampled in a trial of Ad26.COV2.S vaccine versus placebo. This receptor was obtained from a person between 18 and 59 years old who received the Ad26.COV2.S COVID-19 vaccine or a placebo. V gene TRBV19 combines with J gene TRBJ2-7, with D possibly matching TRBD1 (6 bases). CDR3 sequence: CASSTQGTSPAYEQYF. The CDR3, as DNA: TGTGCCAGTAGTACCCAGGGGACATCTCCGGCCTACGAGCAGTACTTC.